These 29 T cell receptor beta chains originate from one sample sequenced in a study of blood T cell repertoires in COVID-19. Assay: immunoSEQ multiplex PCR; the TCRdb copy retains only in-frame clones and omits some. The repertoire holds 250,000 to 300,000 clones, with 80% to 95% as singletons. Sequencing was done on a sample of peripheral blood. These receptors came from a woman aged 30 to 39 with COVID-19, enrolled during active disease.

V is TRBV5-1 and J is TRBJ2-1, with TRBD1 matching 11 bases. The CDR3 runs to 16 residues. The junction had 8 bases not matched to a gene; V was cut back by 4 bases and J by 5 bases. The V gene's germline CDR1 is SGHRS and CDR2 YFSETQ. CDR3 DNA: TGCGCCAGCAGCCTTACCGGACAGGGGGCTAACAATGAGCAGTTCTTC. Amino acids: CASSLTGQGANNEQFF. Full variable domain (remainder filled in from reference TRBV5-1 and TRBJ2-1): KAGVTQTPRYLIKTRGQQVTLSCSPISGHRSVSWYQQTPGQGLQFLFEYFSETQRNKGNFPGRFSGRQFSNSRSEMNVSTLELGDSALYLCASSLTGQGANNEQFFGPGTRLTVL.

This clone was observed once. J is TRBJ1-2 and V is TRBV5-4; D is perhaps TRBD1 (5 bases). V lost 3 bases and J lost 2, with 8 bases in between. Germline assignment: CDR1 SGHNT and CDR2 YYREEE (reference sequence). The CDR3 runs 13 residues. CDR3 amino acids: CASSSRQNYGYTF. The CDR3 region has the DNA TGTGCCAGCAGCTCAAGACAGAACTATGGCTACACCTTC.

This chain joins TRBV4-2 and TRBJ2-1; D not resolved. The CDR3 extends over 14 amino acids. V was trimmed by 0 bases and J by 8 bases, leaving 11 bases between them. Germline CDR1 is LGHNA and CDR2 is YNFKEQ. The CDR3 nucleotides read TGTGCCAGCAGCCAAGATTCAGTCACCGATGAGCAGTTCTTC. Protein product: CASSQDSVTDEQFF.

The J gene is TRBJ2-2, the V gene TRBV27, with 9 bases aligning to TRBD2. The germline V gene has CDR1 MNHEY and CDR2 SMNVEV (reference sequence). V lost 5 bases to trimming and J lost 6 bases; unmatched junction nucleotides: 16. The CDR3 spans 18 residues. Here the CDR3 reads CASSPPGGVSGSSGELFF. The CDR3 DNA sequence: TGTGCCAGCAGTCCCCCAGGCGGTGTTAGCGGGAGTTCCGGGGAGCTGTTTTTT.

The rearrangement uses TRBV7-8 and TRBJ2-1, with 9 nucleotides matching TRBD1. Trimming at V came to 5 bases and at J to 9 bases, leaving 11 bases not matched to a gene. Germline CDR1 SGHVS, CDR2 FQNEAQ. This CDR3 has 15 residues. The CDR3 nucleotides are TGTGCCAGCAGCGCAACAGGGGGCGGAACAAGTGAGCAGTTCTTC. Amino acids: CASSATGGGTSEQFF.

The rearrangement joins TRBV6-5 to TRBJ1-1; the D is unclear. Trimming pared 1 base from V and 5 bases from J, leaving 8 bases between. The germline gives CDR1 MNHEY, CDR2 SVGAGI. This CDR3 comprises 13 residues. The CDR3 sequence is CASSYFGVTEAFF. The CDR3 nucleotides read TGTGCCAGCAGTTACTTCGGGGTGACTGAAGCTTTCTTT.

This clone has only one observation. V and J are TRBV7-2 and TRBJ1-2; weak D call: TRBD1 (6 bases). The germline CDR1 and CDR2 sequences are SGHTA and FQGNSA. This CDR3 region has 15 residues. V lost 1 base to trimming and J lost 4 bases, with 13 bases between them. As DNA, the CDR3 is TGTGCCAGCAGCTTAGGAGCGGGGGCCGGCTATGGCTACACCTTC. Protein: CASSLGAGAGYGYTF.

CDR3 DNA: TGTGCCAGCAGCCAACACAGGGAACACCTCCACTTT. It translates to CASSQHREHLHF. V gene TRBV3-1 (or the pseudogene TRBV3-2) combines with J gene TRBJ1-6, with D perhaps TRBD1 (6 bases). The CDR3 extends over 12 amino acids. V was cut by 2 bases and J by 15 bases, with 11 bases left in between. Germline assignment: CDR1 LGHDT and CDR2 YNNKEL (reference sequence).

The chain couples TRBV5-1 to TRBJ2-1; 8 nucleotides line up with TRBD2. The germline V gene encodes CDR1 SGHRS and CDR2 YFSETQ. V lost 5 bases to trimming and J lost 2 bases; unmatched junction nucleotides: 18. The CDR3 consists of 19 residues. The CDR3 DNA follows: TGCGCCAGCAGGGGCGGTGCAGCCAGAGGACTAGCAGCCTACAATGAGCAGTTCTTC. This codes for CASRGGAARGLAAYNEQFF.

V is TRBV20-1 and J is TRBJ1-4; D is unresolved. Germline loops: CDR1 DFQATT, CDR2 SNEGSKA (reference sequence). The CDR3 covers 14 residues. V dropped 3 bases and J dropped 1 base, with 9 bases sitting between them. The chain's CDR3 is CSASVSGTNEKLFF. DNA for the CDR3: TGCAGTGCTAGTGTGTCGGGAACTAATGAAAAACTGTTTTTT.

This clone was observed a single time. The V and J genes are TRBV18 and TRBJ2-7, with D perhaps matching TRBD1 (5 bases). Germline CDR1 is KGHSH and CDR2 is LQKENI. V shed 4 bases and J shed 2 bases, with 9 bases lying between them. This CDR3 region has 13 residues. The CDR3 spells CASSRSGPYEQYF. The CDR3 DNA reads as TGTGCCAGCTCACGGTCAGGGCCCTACGAGCAGTACTTC.

This clone came up once. The chain carries TRBV10-3 and TRBJ2-5; the D is unclear. CDR3 size: 13 residues. CDR1 and CDR2 (germline): ENHRY, SYGVKD. The V end was cut by 4 bases, the J end by 2 bases, with 8 bases between. CDR3 sequence reads: CAISAVLQETQYF. The DNA for the CDR3 is TGTGCCATCAGTGCGGTCCTACAAGAGACCCAGTACTTC.

This clone was found many times. The chain couples TRBV28 to TRBJ2-5, with TRBD1 matching over 8 bases. The CDR3 is 14 amino acids. With 7 bases clipped from V and 1 base from J, the junction kept 5 bases outside the gene matches. The germline gives CDR1 MDHEN, CDR2 SYDVKM. The CDR3 bases are TGTGCCAGCACTACCGGACAGGGCCAAGAGACCCAGTACTTC. Protein product: CASTTGQGQETQYF. Using reference TRBV28 and TRBJ2-5 for the parts outside the CDR3, the full variable domain is DVKVTQSSRYLVKRTGEKVFLECVQDMDHENMFWYRQDPGLGLRLIYFSYDVKMKEKGDIPEGYSVSREKKERFSLILESASTNQTSMYLCASTTGQGQETQYFGPGTRLLVL.

This clone was counted once. The rearrangement joins TRBV27 to TRBJ1-5, with 10 bases lining up with TRBD1. V was pared by 4 bases and J by 0 bases, with 6 bases of the junction left unmatched. Germline V CDR1 and CDR2: MNHEY, SMNVEV (reference sequence). The CDR3 length is 17 residues. The CDR3 region is CASSSRTGGYSNQPQHF. CDR3 DNA sequence: TGTGCCAGCAGTTCCAGGACAGGGGGATATAGCAATCAGCCCCAGCATTTT.

DNA of the CDR3: TGTGCCAGCAGCTCGAAGGGTGTCACAGGGCCGAGTGAAAAACTGTTTTTT. Translated: CASSSKGVTGPSEKLFF. The chain carries TRBV4-2 and TRBJ1-4; a weak D match, TRBD1 (6 bases). This CDR3 region has 17 residues. CDR1 is LGHNA, CDR2 YNFKEQ, per germline. V dropped 5 bases and J dropped 7 bases, with 23 bases sitting between them.

V is TRBV6-1 and J is TRBJ2-7, with 8 bases that match TRBD2. This CDR3 region has 14 residues. Germline values: CDR1 MNHNS, CDR2 SASEGT. J lost 4 bases, V lost 3 bases, and 5 bases had no gene match. This chain's CDR3 is CASSDRLAGYEQYF. CDR3 bases: TGTGCCAGCAGTGATAGGCTAGCGGGTTACGAGCAGTACTTC.

The rearrangement links TRBV27 to TRBJ1-1; 7 nucleotides match TRBD1. The germline V gene has CDR1 MNHEY and CDR2 SMNVEV (reference sequence). The length of the CDR3 is 16 residues. Trimming removed 7 bases from V and 2 bases from J; junction bases left unmatched: 13. The CDR3 protein is CASTTARRGYNTEAFF. CDR3 nucleotides: TGTGCCAGCACCACCGCGCGCAGGGGGTACAACACTGAAGCTTTCTTT.

The chain recombines TRBV28 with TRBJ1-1; D is perhaps TRBD1 (5 bases). The CDR3 totals 15 residues. With 3 bases removed from V and 4 bases from J, the gap between germline ends came to 15 bases. Germline V CDR1 and CDR2: MDHEN, SYDVKM. The DNA of the CDR3 is TGTGCCAGCAGTTTGGGGGGAAGAGGGCGCACTGAAGCTTTCTTT. This codes for CASSLGGRGRTEAFF.

This clone was detected once. This chain links TRBV2 with TRBJ2-1, with a weak D call TRBD2 (6 bases). The CDR3 has 15 amino acids. The V and J ends lost 5 bases and 9 bases respectively, with 20 bases between them. Germline V gene lookup returns CDR1 SNHLY and CDR2 FYNNEI. The CDR3 DNA reads TGTGCCAGCAGTATCGGGAGACCCGGCCGCAGTGAGCAGTTCTTC. This gives the protein CASSIGRPGRSEQFF.

The chain combines TRBV5-5 with TRBJ2-3, with 9 positions matching TRBD1. Germline V CDR1 and CDR2: SGHKS, YYEKEE (reference sequence). The CDR3 contains 15 residues. The ends lost 4 bases at V and 4 bases at J; junction bases unmatched: 7. The CDR3: CASSAGTGKADTQYF. In nucleotides, the CDR3 is TGTGCCAGCAGCGCCGGGACAGGGAAGGCAGATACGCAGTATTTT.

The rearrangement links TRBV5-1 to TRBJ1-2; 7 bases map to TRBD1. Trimming removed 4 bases from V and 4 bases from J; junction bases left unmatched: 7. Germline V CDR1 and CDR2: SGHRS, YFSETQ. The length of the CDR3 is 14 residues. CDR3 region: CASSPTTGSYGYTF. CDR3 coding DNA: TGCGCCAGCAGCCCTACGACAGGGTCCTATGGCTACACCTTC.

The J gene is TRBJ1-6, the V gene TRBV30; 7 nucleotides match TRBD1. Germline V lookup: CDR1 GTSNPN, CDR2 SVGIG (reference sequence). The CDR3 contains 13 residues. The V segment lost 3 bases and the J segment 5 bases; nucleotides outside the gene matches: 1. CDR3 loop: CAWRGQNNSPLHF. CDR3 nucleotide sequence: TGTGCCTGGAGGGGACAGAATAATTCACCCCTCCACTTT.

This clone was picked up one time. Other nucleotide sequences in the sample specify the same CDR3. The chain combines TRBV10-1 with TRBJ1-1; D is perhaps TRBD1 (5 bases). V lost 9 bases and J lost 1, with 9 bases in between. The CDR3 covers 12 residues. Looked up from germline, CDR1 is WNHNN and CDR2 is SYGVQD (reference sequence). The CDR3 DNA sequence: TGCGCCAGTTCTCAGGGGAACACTGAAGCTTTCTTT. Translated: CASSQGNTEAFF.

The chain couples TRBV7-2 to TRBJ1-1, with a tentative D call TRBD1 (6 bases). Germline V CDR1 and CDR2: SGHTA, FQGNSA. There are 13 residues in the CDR3. The V and J ends lost 5 bases and 2 bases respectively, with 9 bases between them. CDR3 protein: CASSGQSNTEAFF. CDR3 DNA: TGTGCCAGCAGCGGACAGTCAAACACTGAAGCTTTCTTT. Full variable domain (rest looked up from reference TRBV7-2 and TRBJ1-1): GAGVSQSPSNKVTEKGKDVELRCDPISGHTALYWYRQSLGQGLEFLIYFQGNSAPDKSGLPSDRFSAERTGGSVSTLTIQRTQQEDSAVYLCASSGQSNTEAFFGQGTRLTVV.

The V and J genes are TRBV5-6 and TRBJ1-3; 9 nucleotides agree with TRBD1. This CDR3 has 19 residues. V lost 6 bases, J lost 0 bases, and 16 bases stayed unmatched. The germline CDR1 and CDR2 sequences are SGHDT and YYEEEE. CDR3 protein: CASTPPGQGNPNSGNTIYF. The DNA of the CDR3 is TGTGCCAGCACCCCGCCGGGACAGGGAAACCCTAACTCTGGAAACACCATATATTTT.

The V and J genes are TRBV7-9 and TRBJ2-3, with D maybe TRBD1 (6 bases). CDR1 and CDR2 (germline): SEHNR, FQNEAQ (reference sequence). The CDR3 is 17 residues long. V gave up 0 bases and J gave up 2 bases, with 15 bases separating them. CDR3 sequence reads: CASSLATKQGPTDTQYF. For the CDR3, the DNA is TGTGCCAGCAGCTTAGCAACCAAACAGGGCCCCACAGATACGCAGTATTTT.

This chain links TRBV18 with TRBJ2-7, with 8 bases that match TRBD1. Trimming cost V 4 bases and J 5 bases; bases outside gene matches: 10. CDR1 and CDR2 (germline): KGHSH, LQKENI. This CDR3 has 15 amino acids. The CDR3 is CASSRSPGQVNEQYF. CDR3 in DNA: TGTGCCAGCTCACGGTCACCGGGACAGGTAAACGAGCAGTACTTC.

V is TRBV5-4 and J is TRBJ1-1, with 7 bases matching TRBD1. Germline V gene data show CDR1 as SGHNT and CDR2 as YYREEE (reference sequence). Trimming cost V 4 bases and J 7 bases; bases outside gene matches: 7. There are 13 residues in the CDR3. The CDR3 DNA reads as TGTGCCAGCAGCCTCCAGGGGGACGTTGAAGCTTTCTTT. This gives the protein CASSLQGDVEAFF.

The gene calls are TRBV2 and TRBJ1-6, with 7 nucleotides matching TRBD1. This CDR3 is 15 amino acids long. V lost 3 bases and J lost 8; bases outside the gene matches: 7. The germline V gene has CDR1 SNHLY and CDR2 FYNNEI. The CDR3 sequence is CASSEGQTDDSPLHF. CDR3 in DNA: TGTGCCAGCAGTGAGGGACAGACGGATGATTCACCCCTCCACTTT.